This record concerns one T cell receptor beta chain sequence. Its antigen specificity is not known. Per-base quality was not reported, and no clone a single base away is much larger than it. The data were obtained in a study of chemoradiotherapy in HPV16-positive cancers (dated by TCRdb to 2022 to 2024). Some background on the complete study: Using functional T-cell assays on cells from a couple of HPV16-positive patients, the researchers defined candidate HPV-specific T-cell clones and common TCR motifs. TCR repertoires from under 90 patients with HPV-related cancers were then used to track the candidate HPV-specific TCRs and motifs. The study set out to ask whether T-cell immunity against the HPV oncoproteins E6 and E7 changes over the course of chemoradiotherapy and whether that immunity affects survival. The paper as a whole reports these results and caveats: In HPV16-positive patients, expansion of HPV-responsive T cells during chemoradiotherapy was found to be associated with improved recurrence-free survival. The functional definition of HPV-specific T cells came from only a couple of HPV16-positive patients, and the survival association was reported for HPV16-positive patients. Expansion of candidate HPV-specific clones and E7-related TCR motifs was observed in the tumor microenvironment during treatment, whereas no such expansion was observed for non-HPV-specific T cells.

The trim is 7 bases for V and 8 bases for J, with a gap of 13 bases between the germline ends. For CDR1 and CDR2, the germline V gene lists SGDLS and YYNGEE. The CDR3, cysteine through phenylalanine, is 12 amino acids long. Only the CDR3 region is kept as DNA, spanning 36 bases read in frame from base 1. Because repertoires were sampled repeatedly during chemoradiotherapy, clonal expansion in the tumor microenvironment could be followed. Library preparation was by the immunoSEQ multiplex PCR assay. The immuneACCESS repertoire file appears here via TCRdb, limited to in-frame rearrangements. These files lack a portion of the clones; in checked studies, under half of the deficit traces to unresolved V genes, and the cause of the others is not known. Across this sample there are more than 30,000 clones, with approximately 90% seen only once. In total, the top ten clones hold 3% to 3.5% of the sample.

The clonotype comes from a human donor with HPV-associated anogenital cancer. Sequenced here: blood, sampled from a patient who underwent chemoradiotherapy. The chain is made from TRBV9 and TRBJ2-1; the D segment cannot be called with confidence. The DNA sequence is as follows: TGTGCCAGCTCTTTTGCCGGCGATGAGCAGTTCTTC. Translated, this is CASSFAGDEQFF.